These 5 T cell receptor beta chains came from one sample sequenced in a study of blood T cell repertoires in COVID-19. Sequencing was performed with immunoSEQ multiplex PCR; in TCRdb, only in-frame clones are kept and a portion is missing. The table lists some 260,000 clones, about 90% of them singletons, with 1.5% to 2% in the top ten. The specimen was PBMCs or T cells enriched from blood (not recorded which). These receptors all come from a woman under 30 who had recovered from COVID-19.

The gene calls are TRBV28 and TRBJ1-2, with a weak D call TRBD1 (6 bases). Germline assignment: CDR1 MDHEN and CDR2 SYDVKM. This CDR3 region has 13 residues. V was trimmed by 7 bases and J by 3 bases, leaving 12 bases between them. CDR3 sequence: CASTLRQDYGYTF. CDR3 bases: TGTGCCAGCACCCTCAGACAGGACTATGGCTACACCTTC.

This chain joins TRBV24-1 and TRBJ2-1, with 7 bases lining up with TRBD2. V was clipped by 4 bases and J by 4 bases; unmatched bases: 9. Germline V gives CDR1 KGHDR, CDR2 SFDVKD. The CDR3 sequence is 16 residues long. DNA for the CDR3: TGTGCCACCAGTGACCCTAGCGGCCGAGGTTACAATGAGCAGTTCTTC. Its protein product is CATSDPSGRGYNEQFF.

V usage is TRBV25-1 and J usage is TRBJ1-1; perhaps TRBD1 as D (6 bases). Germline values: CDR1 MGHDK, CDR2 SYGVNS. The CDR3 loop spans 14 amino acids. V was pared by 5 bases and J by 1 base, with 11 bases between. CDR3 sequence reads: CASSKQGWNTEAFF. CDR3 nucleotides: TGTGCCAGCAGTAAACAGGGTTGGAACACTGAAGCTTTCTTT.

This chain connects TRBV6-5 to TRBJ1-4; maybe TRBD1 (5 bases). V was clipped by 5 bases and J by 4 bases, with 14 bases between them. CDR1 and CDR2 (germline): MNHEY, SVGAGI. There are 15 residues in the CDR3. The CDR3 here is CASSPPEGSNEKLFF. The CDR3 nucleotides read TGTGCCAGCAGTCCCCCGGAGGGGAGTAATGAAAAACTGTTTTTT.

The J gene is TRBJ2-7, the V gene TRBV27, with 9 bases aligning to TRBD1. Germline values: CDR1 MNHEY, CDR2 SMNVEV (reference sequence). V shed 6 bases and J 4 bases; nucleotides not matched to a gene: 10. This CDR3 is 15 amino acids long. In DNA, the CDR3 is TGTGCCAGCAGGCCCCTTGGGACAGGGTCTTACGAGCAGTACTTC. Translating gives CASRPLGTGSYEQYF.